The 13 T cell receptor beta chains below all came from one sample that was sequenced in a study of blood T cell repertoires in COVID-19. Method: immunoSEQ multiplex PCR; TCRdb's copy keeps in-frame clones and lacks some. The sample records about 500,000 clones, nearly 90% being singletons. Sequenced input: peripheral blood. The source is a man aged 18 to 30 with COVID-19, enrolled during active disease.

The rearrangement joins TRBV7-8 to TRBJ1-1, with TRBD1 identical over 9 bases. CDR1 and CDR2 from the germline V gene are SGHVS and FQNEAQ. J lost 0 bases, V lost 8 bases, and 10 bases had no gene match. The CDR3 contains 16 residues. The CDR3 DNA follows: TGTGCCAGCTCTTACCGGGACAGGGTCATGAACACTGAAGCTTTCTTT. It specifies CASSYRDRVMNTEAFF.

This clone was recorded a few times. The chain joins TRBV2 to TRBJ1-3; tentative D call: TRBD1 (6 bases). Germline V gene data show CDR1 as SNHLY and CDR2 as FYNNEI. Trimming took 8 bases from V and 2 from J, leaving 13 bases between them. The CDR3 extends over 14 amino acids. The DNA of the CDR3 is TGTGCCAGCCAGAAACAGGGAGCTGGAAACACCATATATTTT. Translation gives CASQKQGAGNTIYF.

J is TRBJ1-1 and V is TRBV7-2, with D perhaps matching TRBD1 (5 bases). V gave up 1 base and J gave up 8 bases, with 14 bases separating them. The CDR3 contains 14 residues. CDR1 SGHTA and CDR2 FQGNSA come from the germline V gene. Written as DNA, the CDR3 is TGTGCCAGCAGCTTAGAAAGTAGCGGGGGAGAAGCTTTCTTT. Protein product: CASSLESSGGEAFF.

This sequence joins TRBV5-1 and TRBJ2-7; D possibly corresponds to TRBD1 (6 bases). The V end lost 0 bases, the J end lost 3 bases, and 13 bases lay between the germline ends. The germline CDR1 and CDR2 sequences are SGHRS and YFSETQ. This CDR3 spans 15 amino acids. The CDR3 DNA reads as TGCGCCAGCAGCTTGGGAGGGGGACAAAACTACGAGCAGTACTTC. It translates to CASSLGGGQNYEQYF.

The chain carries TRBV11-2 and TRBJ1-2, with D perhaps matching TRBD1 (5 bases). Germline values: CDR1 SGHAT, CDR2 FQNNGV. The CDR3 runs to 13 residues. Between the trimmed V and J ends, which lost 6 bases and 2 bases, there was a span of 10 bases. CDR3 protein: CASSPQENYGYTF. The CDR3 DNA is TGTGCCAGCAGTCCACAGGAGAACTATGGCTACACCTTC.

This chain joins TRBV27 and TRBJ2-1; D unclear. V was cut by 5 bases and J by 0 bases, with 17 bases left in between. The V gene's germline CDR1 is MNHEY and CDR2 SMNVEV (reference sequence). CDR3 length: 17 residues. The CDR3 sequence is CASSLTIGFSSYNEQFF. The CDR3 DNA reads as TGTGCCAGCAGTCTTACTATTGGATTTAGCTCCTACAATGAGCAGTTCTTC.

The chain joins TRBV7-6 to TRBJ2-2; D not resolved. The CDR3 runs to 14 residues. V was clipped by 5 bases and J by 2 bases, with 9 bases between them. CDR1 is SGHVS, CDR2 FNYEAQ, per germline. CDR3 protein: CASSPLTNTGELFF. Here the CDR3 DNA reads TGTGCCAGCAGCCCCCTTACTAACACCGGGGAGCTGTTTTTT.

V usage is TRBV11-3 and J usage is TRBJ2-1; D possibly corresponds to TRBD2 (6 bases). CDR1 SGHNT and CDR2 YENEEA come from the germline V gene. The V end was cut by 1 base, the J end by 4 bases, with 8 bases between. The CDR3 consists of 14 residues. This chain's CDR3 is CASSLVGGYNEQFF. The CDR3 DNA reads as TGTGCCAGCAGCTTAGTTGGGGGGTACAATGAGCAGTTCTTC. The entire variable domain, with the rest obtained from reference TRBV11-3 and TRBJ2-1, is as follows: EAGVVQSPRYKIIEKKQPVAFWCNPISGHNTLYWYLQNLGQGPELLIRYENEEAVDDSQLPKDRFSAERLKGVDSTLKIQPAELGDSAVYLCASSLVGGYNEQFFGPGTRLTVL.

V and J are TRBV5-4 and TRBJ2-5, with 7 bases aligning to TRBD1. The CDR3 has 12 amino acids. The ends lost 6 bases at V and 5 bases at J; junction bases unmatched: 4. CDR1 is SGHNT and CDR2 is YYREEE in the germline V gene (reference sequence). CDR3 DNA sequence: TGTGCCAGCACGGACAGGTTGGAGACCCAGTACTTC. This translates into CASTDRLETQYF.

This rearrangement joins TRBV7-2 to TRBJ2-3; TRBD2 aligns across 9 bases. The CDR3 extends over 19 amino acids. Germline trimming cut 2 bases from V and 8 bases from J; bases unmatched to any gene: 20. CDR1 is SGHTA, CDR2 FQGNSA, per germline. The CDR3 is CASSLTILAGSPAKSTQYF. CDR3 in DNA: TGTGCCAGCAGCTTAACGATCCTAGCGGGATCCCCGGCAAAAAGTACGCAGTATTTT.

The V and J genes are TRBV5-1 and TRBJ2-4, with D possibly TRBD1 on 5 matching bases. The CDR3 loop spans 15 amino acids. With 2 bases removed from V and 7 bases from J, the gap between germline ends came to 16 bases. Germline lookup yields CDR1 SGHRS and CDR2 YFSETQ. CDR3 protein: CASSLPGFPQNIQYF. DNA for the CDR3: TGCGCCAGCAGCTTACCAGGGTTTCCCCAGAACATTCAGTACTTC. Full variable domain (outside the CDR3, taken from reference TRBV5-1 and TRBJ2-4): KAGVTQTPRYLIKTRGQQVTLSCSPISGHRSVSWYQQTPGQGLQFLFEYFSETQRNKGNFPGRFSGRQFSNSRSEMNVSTLELGDSALYLCASSLPGFPQNIQYFGAGTRLSVL.

The chain has TRBV7-9 and TRBJ1-1; 8 bases map to TRBD1. The CDR3 sequence is 14 residues long. Trimming at V came to 6 bases and at J to 6 bases, leaving 9 bases not matched to a gene. Germline V CDR1 and CDR2: SEHNR, FQNEAQ (reference sequence). The CDR3 sequence is CASSFPGGLAEAFF. In DNA, the CDR3 is TGTGCCAGCAGTTTCCCAGGGGGCCTGGCTGAAGCTTTCTTT.

The CDR3 coding sequence is TGTGCCTGGAGCTTTGGACAGCTTTTTTCCTATGGCTACACCTTC. Residues: CAWSFGQLFSYGYTF. V is TRBV30 and J is TRBJ1-2; a possible D gene is TRBD1 (6 bases). The CDR3 extends over 15 amino acids. CDR1 and CDR2 (germline): GTSNPN, SVGIG (reference sequence). Trimming shortened V by 3 bases and J by 4 bases, and 18 bases separated the two germline ends.